This TCR beta chain was sequenced during a study of shared clonotypes between healthy human individuals. Whole-study results and caveats: Since donors were few, the genetic and exposure-history diversity represented was limited.

This clone was detected once. Its matching antigen is unknown. Clones were sequenced by immunoSEQ multiplex PCR, and TCRdb holds only the in-frame ones, with some missing. The sample includes approximately 710,000 clones, about nine tenths of them seen just once. The CDR3 has 14 amino acids. Trimming cost V 6 bases and J 7 bases, with 19 bases left between them. The V gene's germline CDR1 is KGHSH and CDR2 LQKENI. This clonotype originated in a young man in good health. Some clones in this sample may be carry-over from other donors' samples. Sequenced sample: memory CD8+ T cells from PBMCs. Subset specified: CD45RO+ cells pooled with CCR7-negative TemRA cells. The chain joins TRBV18 to TRBJ2-7; a weak D match, TRBD2 (5 bases). As DNA, the CDR3 is TGTGCCAGCTCCACCGGGGATGGCCACCCAGAGCAGTACTTC. It specifies CASSTGDGHPEQYF.